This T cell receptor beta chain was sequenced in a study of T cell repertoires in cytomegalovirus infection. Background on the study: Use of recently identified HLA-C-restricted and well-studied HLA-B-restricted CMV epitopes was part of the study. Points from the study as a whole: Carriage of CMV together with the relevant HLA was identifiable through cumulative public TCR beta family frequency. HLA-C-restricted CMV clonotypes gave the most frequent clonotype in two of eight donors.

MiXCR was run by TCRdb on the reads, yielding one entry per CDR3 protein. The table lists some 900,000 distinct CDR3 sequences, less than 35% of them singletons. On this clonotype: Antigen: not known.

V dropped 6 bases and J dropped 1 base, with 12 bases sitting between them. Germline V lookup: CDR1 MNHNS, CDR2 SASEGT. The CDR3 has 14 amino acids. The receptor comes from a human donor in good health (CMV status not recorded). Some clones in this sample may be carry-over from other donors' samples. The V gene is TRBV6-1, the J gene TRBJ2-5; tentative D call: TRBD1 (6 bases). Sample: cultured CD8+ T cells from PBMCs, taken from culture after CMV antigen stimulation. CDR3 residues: CASRTTGSQETQYF. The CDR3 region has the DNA TGTGCCAGCAGGACGACAGGCAGCCAAGAGACCCAGTACTTC.